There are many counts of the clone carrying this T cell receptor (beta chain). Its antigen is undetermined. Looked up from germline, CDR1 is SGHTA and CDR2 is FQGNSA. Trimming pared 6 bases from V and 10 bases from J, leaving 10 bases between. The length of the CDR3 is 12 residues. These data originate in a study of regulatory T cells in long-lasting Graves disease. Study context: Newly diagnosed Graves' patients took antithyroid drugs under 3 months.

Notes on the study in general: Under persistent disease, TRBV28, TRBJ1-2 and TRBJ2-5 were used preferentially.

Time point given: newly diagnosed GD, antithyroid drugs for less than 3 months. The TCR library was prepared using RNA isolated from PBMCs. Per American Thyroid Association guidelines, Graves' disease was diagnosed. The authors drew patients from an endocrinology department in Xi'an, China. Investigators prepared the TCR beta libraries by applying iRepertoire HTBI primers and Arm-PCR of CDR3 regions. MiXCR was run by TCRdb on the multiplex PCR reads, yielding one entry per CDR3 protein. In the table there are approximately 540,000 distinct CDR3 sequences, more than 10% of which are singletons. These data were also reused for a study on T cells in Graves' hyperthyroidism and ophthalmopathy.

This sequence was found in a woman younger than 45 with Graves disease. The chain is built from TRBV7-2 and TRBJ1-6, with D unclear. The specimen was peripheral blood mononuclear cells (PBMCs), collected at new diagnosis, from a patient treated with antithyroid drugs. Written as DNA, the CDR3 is TGTGCCAGCAGTACCCCTCTCTCACCCCTCCACTTT. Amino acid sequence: CASSTPLSPLHF.